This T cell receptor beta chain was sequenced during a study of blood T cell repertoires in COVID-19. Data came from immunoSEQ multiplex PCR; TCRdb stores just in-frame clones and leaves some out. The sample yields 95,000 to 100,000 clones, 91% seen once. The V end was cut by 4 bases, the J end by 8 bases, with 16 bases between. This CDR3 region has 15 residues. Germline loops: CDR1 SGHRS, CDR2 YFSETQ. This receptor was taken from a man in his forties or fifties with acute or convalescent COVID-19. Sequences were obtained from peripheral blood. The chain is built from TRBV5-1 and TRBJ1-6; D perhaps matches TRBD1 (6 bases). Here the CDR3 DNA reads TGCGCCAGCAGCATCACAGGGAACGACGATTCACCCCTCCACTTT. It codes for CASSITGNDDSPLHF.